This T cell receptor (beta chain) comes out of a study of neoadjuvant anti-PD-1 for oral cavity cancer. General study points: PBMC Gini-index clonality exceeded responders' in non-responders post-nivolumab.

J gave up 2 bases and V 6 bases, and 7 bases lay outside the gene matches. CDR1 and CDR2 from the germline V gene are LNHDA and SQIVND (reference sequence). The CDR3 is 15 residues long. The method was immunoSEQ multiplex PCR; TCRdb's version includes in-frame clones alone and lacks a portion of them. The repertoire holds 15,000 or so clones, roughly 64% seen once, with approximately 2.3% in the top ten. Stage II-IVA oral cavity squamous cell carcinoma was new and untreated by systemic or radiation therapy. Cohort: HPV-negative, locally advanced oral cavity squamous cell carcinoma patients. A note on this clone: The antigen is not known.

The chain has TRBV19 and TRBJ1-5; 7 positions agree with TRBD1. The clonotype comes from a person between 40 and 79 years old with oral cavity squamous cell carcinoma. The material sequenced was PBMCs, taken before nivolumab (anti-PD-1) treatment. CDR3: CASRLTGRGNQPQHF. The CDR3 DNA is TGTGCCAGTAGGCTGACAGGGAGGGGCAATCAGCCCCAGCATTTT. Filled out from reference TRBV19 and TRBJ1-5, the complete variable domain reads DGGITQSPKYLFRKEGQNVTLSCEQNLNHDAMYWYRQDPGQGLRLIYYSQIVNDFQKGDIAEGYSVSREKKESFPLTVTSAQKNPTAFYLCASRLTGRGNQPQHFGDGTRLSIL.